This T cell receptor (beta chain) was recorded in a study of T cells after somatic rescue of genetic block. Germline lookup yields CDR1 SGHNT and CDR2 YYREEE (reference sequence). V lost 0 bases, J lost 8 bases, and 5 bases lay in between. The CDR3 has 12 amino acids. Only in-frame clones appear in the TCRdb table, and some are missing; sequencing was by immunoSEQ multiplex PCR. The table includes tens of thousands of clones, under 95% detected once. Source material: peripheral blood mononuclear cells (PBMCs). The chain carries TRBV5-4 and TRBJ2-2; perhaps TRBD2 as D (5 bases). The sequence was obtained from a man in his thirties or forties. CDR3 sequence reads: CASSLVAGELFF. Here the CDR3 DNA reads TGTGCCAGCAGCTTGGTAGCGGGGGAGCTGTTTTTT.